This TCR beta chain was observed in a study of blood T cell repertoires in COVID-19. Study in general: Both acute and convalescent COVID-19 samples were obtained from the United States, Italy and Spain. Sources were T cells, B-cell-depleted T cells, or PBMCs; the material itself was cDNA or gDNA.

As processed by the authors: Counts of nucleated cells, estimated from reference gene primer amplification, were obtained. Profiling relied on immunoSEQ multiplex PCR, and the TCRdb table lists in-frame clones only, not all of them. The DNA gave D and trimming, while V, J and clone size come from that table. The sample yields 200,000 or so clones, around 77% seen once. The length of the CDR3 is 15 residues. V shed 6 bases and J 4 bases; nucleotides not matched to a gene: 8. From germline, CDR1 is MNHEY and CDR2 SMNVEV (reference sequence). The chain couples TRBV27 to TRBJ2-5; 10 bases line up with TRBD1. The specimen sequenced was peripheral blood. The origin of this receptor is a man aged 55 to 70 with active or convalescent COVID-19. DNA for the CDR3: TGTGCCAGCAGGGGTCGACAGGGGGCAGGAGAGACCCAGTACTTC. Translation: CASRGRQGAGETQYF.